The 14 T cell receptor beta chains reported below all come from one sample, sequenced in a study of beta chain features in type 1 diabetes. The study reverse transcribed the entire isolated RNA, so it sequenced expressed TCRB transcripts. TCRdb keeps only in-frame clones here, not all; method: immunoSEQ multiplex PCR. The sample lists roughly 330,000 clones; approximately 11% were seen once. The sample was naive CD4+ T cells from blood. The receptors were sampled from a woman aged 30 to 39 in good health.

This clone came up a few times. The genes are TRBV5-1 and TRBJ1-1; D remains unclear. CDR1 SGHRS and CDR2 YFSETQ come from the germline V gene. This CDR3 is 14 amino acids long. V lost 3 bases to trimming and J lost 1 base, with 10 bases between them. The chain's CDR3 is CASSSEGTNTEAFF. CDR3 DNA: TGCGCCAGCAGCTCTGAGGGTACGAACACTGAAGCTTTCTTT. The full variable domain, rest sourced from reference TRBV5-1 and TRBJ1-1, is KAGVTQTPRYLIKTRGQQVTLSCSPISGHRSVSWYQQTPGQGLQFLFEYFSETQRNKGNFPGRFSGRQFSNSRSEMNVSTLELGDSALYLCASSSEGTNTEAFFGQGTRLTVV.

This clone was found a few times. V gene TRBV28 combines with J gene TRBJ2-7; possible D gene TRBD1, 5 bases. Germline loops: CDR1 MDHEN, CDR2 SYDVKM. Trimming took 5 bases from V and 4 from J, leaving 18 bases between them. The CDR3 loop spans 15 amino acids. For the CDR3, the DNA is TGTGCCAGCAGTCCCCAACCAGGGCTCCCTTACGAGCAGTACTTC. It translates to CASSPQPGLPYEQYF.

The chain employs TRBV30 and TRBJ1-5, with D possibly being TRBD1 (6 bases). Trimming removed 3 bases from V and 1 base from J, with 13 bases in between. CDR3 length equals 15 residues. CDR1 is GTSNPN and CDR2 is SVGIG in the germline V gene (reference sequence). CDR3 protein: CAWSLPGTSNQPQHF. In DNA form, the CDR3 reads TGTGCCTGGAGCCTACCCGGGACAAGCAATCAGCCCCAGCATTTT.

This clone appeared a few times. This chain uses TRBV18 with TRBJ1-5; D remains unclear. Trimming pared 4 bases from V and 6 bases from J, leaving 13 bases between. Per the germline V gene, CDR1 is KGHSH and CDR2 is LQKENI. This CDR3 has 14 amino acids. CDR3 in DNA: TGTGCCAGCTCACGCCTGCCAAGCCCTCAGCCCCAGCATTTT. Translated: CASSRLPSPQPQHF.

J is TRBJ2-1 and V is TRBV19; 9 bases match TRBD2. The V gene's germline CDR1 is LNHDA and CDR2 SQIVND (reference sequence). The CDR3 is 17 amino acids. V trimming: 3 bases; J trimming: 4 bases; junction bases outside the gene matches: 10. The CDR3 DNA follows: TGTGCCAGTAGTATCGGCCTAGCGGGGACCCGATACAATGAGCAGTTCTTC. Translation: CASSIGLAGTRYNEQFF. Together with reference TRBV19 and TRBJ2-1, the CDR3 gives the full variable domain: DGGITQSPKYLFRKEGQNVTLSCEQNLNHDAMYWYRQDPGQGLRLIYYSQIVNDFQKGDIAEGYSVSREKKESFPLTVTSAQKNPTAFYLCASSIGLAGTRYNEQFFGPGTRLTVL.

The CDR3 loop is CASSLQGGQETQYF. The DNA for the CDR3 is TGTGCCAGCTCACTCCAGGGGGGCCAAGAGACCCAGTACTTC. The V gene is TRBV18, the J gene TRBJ2-5, with D possibly TRBD1 on 7 matching bases. Per the germline V gene, CDR1 is KGHSH and CDR2 is LQKENI. The length of the CDR3 is 14 residues. The V end was cut by 4 bases, the J end by 1 base, with 10 bases between.

This chain connects TRBV28 to TRBJ1-2, with 9 bases aligning to TRBD1. The trim removed 1 base at V and 7 bases at J, leaving 4 bases unmatched. This CDR3 region has 14 residues. The V gene's germline CDR1 is MDHEN and CDR2 SYDVKM. The CDR3 sequence: CASSLSGQGRGYTF. CDR3 bases: TGTGCCAGCAGTTTATCGGGACAGGGTCGTGGCTACACCTTC.

The V gene is TRBV15, the J gene TRBJ2-3; a weak D match, TRBD2 (5 bases). Germline V gene sequence: CDR1 LNHNV, CDR2 YYDKDF (reference sequence). There are 14 residues in the CDR3. The V end was cut by 0 bases, the J end by 4 bases, with 8 bases between. CDR3 coding DNA: TGTGCCACCAGCAGAGATAGCGCGGCAGATACGCAGTATTTT. It codes for CATSRDSAADTQYF.

This clone appeared a single time. V usage is TRBV19 and J usage is TRBJ1-2; D not certain. Trimming shortened V by 6 bases and J by 10 bases, and 21 bases separated the two germline ends. Germline CDR1 and CDR2: LNHDA and SQIVND (reference sequence). The length of the CDR3 is 14 residues. The CDR3 DNA sequence: TGTGCCAGTAGAGATAGTGGCCACCGTGAGGACTACACCTTC. Residues: CASRDSGHREDYTF.

A few counts support this clone. V and J are TRBV12-5 and TRBJ2-7, with D tentatively TRBD2 (5 bases). Germline lookup yields CDR1 LGHNT and CDR2 FRNRAP. V dropped 7 bases and J dropped 0 bases, with 10 bases sitting between them. CDR3 size: 13 residues. CDR3 sequence: CASAPDSSYEQYF. The CDR3 bases are TGTGCTAGTGCCCCGGACTCCTCCTACGAGCAGTACTTC.

The V call is TRBV28, the J call TRBJ2-1; D unclear. V lost 6 bases, J lost 3 bases, and 15 bases lay in between. Germline CDR1 MDHEN, CDR2 SYDVKM. CDR3 length: 15 residues. CDR3 amino acids: CASSPEERLYNEQFF. The CDR3 DNA follows: TGTGCCAGCAGCCCTGAGGAGCGTCTCTACAATGAGCAGTTCTTC.

This chain links TRBV6-1 with TRBJ1-5, with TRBD1 as a possible D gene (6 bases). The ends were cut back, 4 bases at V and 4 bases at J, with 14 bases in the middle. Germline values: CDR1 MNHNS, CDR2 SASEGT. The CDR3 sequence is 15 residues long. CDR3 sequence reads: CASSVTDDRNQPQHF. CDR3 nucleotide sequence: TGTGCCAGCAGTGTTACAGACGACAGGAATCAGCCCCAGCATTTT.

CDR3 region: CASKPGAALSEQYF. DNA for the CDR3: TGTGCCAGTAAGCCGGGAGCGGCCCTTAGCGAGCAGTACTTC. V and J are TRBV19 and TRBJ2-7; weak D call: TRBD2 (6 bases). Germline CDR1 reads LNHDA; CDR2 reads SQIVND (reference sequence). Trimming stripped 7 bases from V and 6 bases from J, with 19 bases between. CDR3 length: 14 residues.

The chain recombines TRBV5-4 with TRBJ1-4; D unresolved. CDR3 length: 13 amino acids. The germline V gene has CDR1 SGHNT and CDR2 YYREEE (reference sequence). The V and J ends lost 4 bases and 5 bases respectively, with 9 bases between them. As DNA, the CDR3 is TGTGCCAGCAGCCGTGAGCCGAATGAAAAACTGTTTTTT. Amino acid sequence: CASSREPNEKLFF.